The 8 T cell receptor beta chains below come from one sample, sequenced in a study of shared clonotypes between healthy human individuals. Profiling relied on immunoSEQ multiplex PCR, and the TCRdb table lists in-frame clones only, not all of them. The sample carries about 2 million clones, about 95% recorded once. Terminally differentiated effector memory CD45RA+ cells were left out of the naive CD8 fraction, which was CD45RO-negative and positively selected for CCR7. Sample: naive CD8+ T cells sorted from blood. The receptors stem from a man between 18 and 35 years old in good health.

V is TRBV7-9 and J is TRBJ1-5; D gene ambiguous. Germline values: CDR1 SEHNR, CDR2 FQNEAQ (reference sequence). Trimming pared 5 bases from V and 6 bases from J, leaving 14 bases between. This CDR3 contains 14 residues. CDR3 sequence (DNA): TGTGCCAGCAGCGATCCGGACCTTTCTCAGCCCCAGCATTTT. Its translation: CASSDPDLSQPQHF.

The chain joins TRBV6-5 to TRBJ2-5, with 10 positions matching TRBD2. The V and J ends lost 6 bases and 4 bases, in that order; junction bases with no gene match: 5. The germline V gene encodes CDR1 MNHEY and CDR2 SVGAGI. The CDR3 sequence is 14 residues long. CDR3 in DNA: TGTGCCAGCAGGCCAGCGGGGGGGCTAGAGACCCAGTACTTC. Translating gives CASRPAGGLETQYF.

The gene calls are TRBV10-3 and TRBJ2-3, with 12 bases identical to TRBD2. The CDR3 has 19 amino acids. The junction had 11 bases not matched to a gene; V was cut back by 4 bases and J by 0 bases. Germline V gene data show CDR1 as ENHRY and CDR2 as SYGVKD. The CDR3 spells CAISVGLAGGPSSTDTQYF. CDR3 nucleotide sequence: TGTGCCATCAGTGTAGGGCTAGCGGGGGGGCCGTCTAGCACAGATACGCAGTATTTT.

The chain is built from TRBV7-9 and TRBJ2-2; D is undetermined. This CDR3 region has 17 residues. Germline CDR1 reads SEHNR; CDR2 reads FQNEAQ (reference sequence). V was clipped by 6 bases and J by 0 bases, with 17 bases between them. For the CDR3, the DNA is TGTGCCAGCAGTCTTACTCGGACGGATGCGAACACCGGGGAGCTGTTTTTT. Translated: CASSLTRTDANTGELFF.

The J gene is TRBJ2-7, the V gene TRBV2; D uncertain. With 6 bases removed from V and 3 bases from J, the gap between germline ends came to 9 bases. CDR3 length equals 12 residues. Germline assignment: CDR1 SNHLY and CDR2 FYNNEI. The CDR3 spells CASRELRYEQYF. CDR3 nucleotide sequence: TGTGCCAGCAGGGAACTACGCTACGAGCAGTACTTC.

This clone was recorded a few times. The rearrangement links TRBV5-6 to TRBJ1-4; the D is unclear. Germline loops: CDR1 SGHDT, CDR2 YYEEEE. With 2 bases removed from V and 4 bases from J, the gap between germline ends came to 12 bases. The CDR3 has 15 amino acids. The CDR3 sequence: CASSLADGDNEKLFF. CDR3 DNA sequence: TGTGCCAGCAGCTTAGCGGACGGAGATAATGAAAAACTGTTTTTT. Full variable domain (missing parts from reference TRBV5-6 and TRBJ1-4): DAGVTQSPTHLIKTRGQQVTLRCSPKSGHDTVSWYQQALGQGPQFIFQYYEEEERQRGNFPDRFSGHQFPNYSSELNVNALLLGDSALYLCASSLADGDNEKLFFGSGTQLSVL.

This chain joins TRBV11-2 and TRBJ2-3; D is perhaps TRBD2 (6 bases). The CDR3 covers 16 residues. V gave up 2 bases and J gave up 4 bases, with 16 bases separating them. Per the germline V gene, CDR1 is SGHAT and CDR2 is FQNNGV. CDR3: CASSLFPREVADTQYF. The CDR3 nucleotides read TGTGCCAGCAGCTTATTTCCGCGGGAAGTTGCAGATACGCAGTATTTT.

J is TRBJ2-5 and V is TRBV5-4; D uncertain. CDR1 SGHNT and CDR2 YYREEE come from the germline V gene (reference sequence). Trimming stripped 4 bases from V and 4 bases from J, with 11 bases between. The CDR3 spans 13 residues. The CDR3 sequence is CASSGLSTETQYF. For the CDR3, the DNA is TGTGCCAGCAGCGGCCTAAGTACAGAGACCCAGTACTTC.